The 26 T cell receptor beta chains listed next were all sequenced from one sample in a study of T cell responses to AZD1222 COVID-19 vaccine. Sequencing used immunoSEQ multiplex PCR; TCRdb keeps in-frame clones, though not all of them. Of about 130,000 clones in the sample, under 95% were seen once. The specimen comprised peripheral blood, sampled on day 0 of AZD1222 vaccination. These TCRs come from an adult in good health.

V usage is TRBV2 and J usage is TRBJ2-2; 10 positions match TRBD2. This CDR3 is 17 amino acids long. The V gene end was trimmed by 5 bases and the J gene end by 6 bases; junction bases not matched to a gene: 12. Germline CDR1 reads SNHLY; CDR2 reads FYNNEI. CDR3 DNA: TGTGCCAGCAGTCCCCCCTCTAGCGGGGGCGGGGCCGGGGAGCTGTTTTTT. This gives the protein CASSPPSSGGGAGELFF.

V gene TRBV7-9 combines with J gene TRBJ2-2; TRBD1 agrees at 10 bases. V lost 3 bases and J lost 6; bases outside the gene matches: 13. There are 18 residues in the CDR3. The germline V gene has CDR1 SEHNR and CDR2 FQNEAQ (reference sequence). For the CDR3, the DNA is TGTGCCAGCAGCTTCCCCCAAGGACAGGGGGGTTTGGCCGGGGAGCTGTTTTTT. Encoded protein: CASSFPQGQGGLAGELFF.

This rearrangement joins TRBV12-5 to TRBJ2-1; a possible D gene is TRBD1 (5 bases). CDR3 size: 13 residues. V lost 1 base, J lost 10 bases, and 11 bases lay in between. Germline loops: CDR1 LGHNT, CDR2 FRNRAP. CDR3 residues: CASGLAGIREQFF. The CDR3 nucleotides are TGTGCTAGTGGTTTGGCAGGGATTCGGGAGCAGTTCTTC.

In nucleotides, the CDR3 is TGTGCCAGCAGTTTATTAAGGGTTTCTGGAAACACCATATATTTT. Protein sequence: CASSLLRVSGNTIYF. The rearrangement joins TRBV28 to TRBJ1-3, with D unclear. CDR3 size: 15 residues. V was shortened by 1 base and J by 1 base, with 8 bases between the two germline ends. Germline values: CDR1 MDHEN, CDR2 SYDVKM.

The rearrangement links TRBV2 to TRBJ1-1, with D possibly being TRBD1 (5 bases). This CDR3 is 13 amino acids long. CDR1 is SNHLY and CDR2 is FYNNEI in the germline V gene. Trimming left V 4 bases short and J 10 bases short, with 16 bases between. CDR3 DNA sequence: TGTGCCAGCAGTGGGAATTGGGGGGAAAGAGCTTTCTTT. It yields the protein CASSGNWGERAFF.

V and J are TRBV10-3 and TRBJ1-4; TRBD1 is a possible D gene (6 bases). The V gene's germline CDR1 is ENHRY and CDR2 SYGVKD. With 5 bases removed from V and 11 bases from J, the gap between germline ends came to 15 bases. The CDR3 sequence is 13 residues long. The CDR3 nucleotides read TGTGCCATCAGTAGGGAACAGGGTCAGAAACTGTTTTTT. Residues: CAISREQGQKLFF.

The chain combines TRBV11-2 with TRBJ2-7; D gene uncertain. The CDR3 extends over 10 amino acids. V lost 5 bases and J lost 5, with 4 bases in between. Germline V gene lookup returns CDR1 SGHAT and CDR2 FQNNGV. The CDR3 DNA reads as TGTGCCAGCAGCAGTCACGAGCAGTACTTC. Protein product: CASSSHEQYF.

The J gene is TRBJ2-1, the V gene TRBV5-6; 8 bases line up with TRBD2. CDR3 length equals 15 residues. The V gene end was trimmed by 4 bases and the J gene end by 2 bases; junction bases not matched to a gene: 5. In germline, CDR1 is SGHDT, CDR2 YYEEEE. The CDR3 DNA reads as TGTGCCAGCAGCCCACTAGCGGCCCCCTACAATGAGCAGTTCTTC. This gives the protein CASSPLAAPYNEQFF.

The chain employs TRBV4-2 and TRBJ1-5; D is possibly TRBD1 (5 bases). CDR1 and CDR2 from the germline V gene are LGHNA and YNFKEQ. V lost 0 bases to trimming and J lost 6 bases, with 12 bases between them. This CDR3 contains 15 residues. The CDR3 DNA reads as TGTGCCAGCAGCCAAGAAGAAGTGGGGGGTCAGCCCCAGCATTTT. This translates into CASSQEEVGGQPQHF.

The rearrangement uses TRBV7-6 and TRBJ2-3; 8 nucleotides align to TRBD2. The trim removed 3 bases at V and 0 bases at J, leaving 8 bases unmatched. CDR3 length: 17 amino acids. Looked up from germline, CDR1 is SGHVS and CDR2 is FNYEAQ. The CDR3 sequence: CASSLMARGASTDTQYF. In DNA, the CDR3 is TGTGCCAGCAGCTTGATGGCGCGGGGGGCCAGCACAGATACGCAGTATTTT.

This chain connects TRBV7-8 to TRBJ1-2; D is uncertain. The CDR3 covers 13 residues. Germline V gene sequence: CDR1 SGHVS, CDR2 FQNEAQ. V was trimmed by 0 bases and J by 6 bases, leaving 8 bases between them. The CDR3 bases are TGTGCCAGCAGCTTAGCGGTCGGCAATGGCTACACCTTC. Residues: CASSLAVGNGYTF.

CDR3 nucleotides: TGTGCCAGCAGCATATCGTTATCCTACAATGAGCAGTTCTTC. It codes for CASSISLSYNEQFF. The chain links TRBV6-2 or TRBV6-3 to TRBJ2-1, with no clear D. V shed 6 bases and J shed 1 base, with 10 bases lying between them. Germline V gene data show CDR1 as MNHEY and CDR2 as SVGEGT. This CDR3 contains 14 residues.

The CDR3 DNA follows: TGTGCCAGCAGCCCATGGACAGGGAACTATGGCTACACCTTC. As protein: CASSPWTGNYGYTF. The chain combines TRBV5-8 with TRBJ1-2; 8 bases line up with TRBD1. The CDR3 runs to 14 residues. CDR1 SGHTS and CDR2 YDEGEE come from the germline V gene. V lost 4 bases and J lost 2; bases outside the gene matches: 4.

In this sample, this clone turned up once. The chain links TRBV7-2 to TRBJ2-2; 10 nucleotides align to TRBD2. The CDR3 length is 15 residues. The V segment lost 4 bases and the J segment 6 bases; nucleotides outside the gene matches: 5. Germline V lookup: CDR1 SGHTA, CDR2 FQGNSA. The CDR3 nucleotides read TGTGCCAGCAGCTCGTCGAGCGGGGGGGCCGGGGAGCTGTTTTTT. Translation: CASSSSSGGAGELFF.

This clone has just one count. The chain is built from TRBV16 and TRBJ1-4, with D unresolved. The V end was cut by 4 bases, the J end by 3 bases, with 6 bases between. This CDR3 is 13 amino acids long. Germline CDR1 KGHSY, CDR2 FQNENV. CDR3 in amino acids: CASSRAPNEKLFF. The CDR3 DNA reads TGTGCCAGCAGCCGAGCTCCTAATGAAAAACTGTTTTTT.

The chain couples TRBV15 to TRBJ2-1; D remains unclear. Germline V gene lookup returns CDR1 LNHNV and CDR2 YYDKDF (reference sequence). The CDR3 is made up of 15 amino acids. Between the trimmed V and J ends, which lost 3 bases and 2 bases, there was a span of 11 bases. The CDR3 coding sequence is TGTGCCACCAGCAGTCGGCAGCAGGCCTACAATGAGCAGTTCTTC. This translates into CATSSRQQAYNEQFF.

J is TRBJ2-7 and V is TRBV5-4; TRBD1 matches at 10 bases. Germline-derived CDR1 and CDR2 are SGHNT and YYREEE (reference sequence). The CDR3 runs 14 residues. V trimming: 5 bases; J trimming: 4 bases; junction bases outside the gene matches: 6. The DNA of the CDR3 is TGTGCCAGCAGGAACCGGGACAGGGGTTACGAGCAGTACTTC. Protein: CASRNRDRGYEQYF.

This chain uses TRBV10-3 with TRBJ2-7; 13 bases align to TRBD2. Germline V gene sequence: CDR1 ENHRY, CDR2 SYGVKD. The CDR3 sequence is 16 residues long. With 7 bases clipped from V and 1 base from J, the junction kept 7 bases outside the gene matches. The CDR3 region is CAITPSGLAGSYEQYF. CDR3 nucleotides: TGTGCCATCACCCCGTCGGGACTAGCGGGGTCCTACGAGCAGTACTTC.

This sequence joins TRBV7-9 and TRBJ1-5, with 9 positions matching TRBD1. The V and J ends lost 1 base and 3 bases, in that order; junction bases with no gene match: 1. This CDR3 has 15 residues. Germline V gene sequence: CDR1 SEHNR, CDR2 FQNEAQ (reference sequence). The CDR3 here is CASSLGTGDNQPQHF. The CDR3 nucleotides read TGTGCCAGCAGCTTAGGGACAGGGGACAATCAGCCCCAGCATTTT. Drawing the rest from reference TRBV7-9 and TRBJ1-5, the complete variable domain is DTGVSQNPRHKITKRGQNVTFRCDPISEHNRLYWYRQTLGQGPEFLTYFQNEAQLEKSRLLSDRFSAERPKGSFSTLEIQRTEQGDSAMYLCASSLGTGDNQPQHFGDGTRLSIL.

The J gene is TRBJ2-3, the V gene TRBV7-2; perhaps TRBD2 as D (5 bases). The CDR3 has 16 amino acids. In germline, CDR1 is SGHTA, CDR2 FQGNSA. V was pared by 0 bases and J by 5 bases, with 15 bases between. The CDR3 DNA sequence: TGTGCCAGCAGCTTAGCCTATAGCAGAGGGTTAGATACGCAGTATTTT. This codes for CASSLAYSRGLDTQYF.

The chain uses TRBV11-1 and TRBJ2-7, with D unresolved. This CDR3 is 14 amino acids long. Germline loops: CDR1 SGHAT, CDR2 FQDESV (reference sequence). V shed 4 bases and J shed 0 bases, with 10 bases lying between them. This CDR3 reads CASSYPLSSYEQYF. CDR3 nucleotide sequence: TGTGCCAGCAGCTACCCCTTGAGCTCCTACGAGCAGTACTTC.

The V gene is TRBV5-4, the J gene TRBJ1-1; possibly TRBD1 for D (5 bases). This CDR3 is built from 12 residues. Trimming pared 0 bases from V and 11 bases from J, leaving 11 bases between. CDR1 is SGHNT, CDR2 YYREEE, per germline (reference sequence). The CDR3 sequence: CASSLDRQPAFF. As DNA, the CDR3 is TGTGCCAGCAGCTTGGATCGACAGCCGGCTTTCTTT.

The CDR3 DNA reads TGTGCCAGCAGGACCGGGCAGGGGGCGCGTCCCCAGTACTTC. Its translation is CASRTGQGARPQYF. The V call is TRBV6-5, the J call TRBJ2-5, with TRBD1 identical over 8 bases. The germline V gene encodes CDR1 MNHEY and CDR2 SVGAGI. The CDR3 loop spans 14 amino acids. J was trimmed by 9 bases and V by 6 bases; bases with no gene match: 12.

The chain links TRBV4-3 to TRBJ1-3; TRBD1 matches at 9 bases. The CDR3 consists of 18 residues. J gave up 0 bases and V 1 base, and 7 bases lay outside the gene matches. Germline lookup yields CDR1 LGHNA and CDR2 YSLEER. This chain's CDR3 is CASSQGGDRVYSGNTIYF. CDR3 nucleotides: TGCGCCAGCAGCCAAGGAGGGGACAGGGTTTACTCTGGAAACACCATATATTTT.

Turning to this clone: One junction end disagrees with the germline gene, perhaps due to a read error. The chain carries TRBV5-6 and TRBJ2-3; TRBD1 aligns across 9 bases. The CDR3 extends over 11 amino acids. Germline V gives CDR1 SGHDT, CDR2 YYEEEE. The CDR3 bases are TGTGCCAGCAGCTTAGGGACAGGGCTGGATTTT. This sequence encodes CASSLGTGLDF.

The CDR3 region is CASHRGEETQYF. CDR3 coding DNA: TGTGCCAGCCACCGGGGTGAAGAGACCCAGTACTTC. This rearrangement joins TRBV7-9 to TRBJ2-5; possibly TRBD2 for D (5 bases). V shed 8 bases and J shed 3 bases, with 10 bases lying between them. The CDR3 loop spans 12 amino acids. CDR1 and CDR2 from the germline V gene are SEHNR and FQNEAQ (reference sequence).